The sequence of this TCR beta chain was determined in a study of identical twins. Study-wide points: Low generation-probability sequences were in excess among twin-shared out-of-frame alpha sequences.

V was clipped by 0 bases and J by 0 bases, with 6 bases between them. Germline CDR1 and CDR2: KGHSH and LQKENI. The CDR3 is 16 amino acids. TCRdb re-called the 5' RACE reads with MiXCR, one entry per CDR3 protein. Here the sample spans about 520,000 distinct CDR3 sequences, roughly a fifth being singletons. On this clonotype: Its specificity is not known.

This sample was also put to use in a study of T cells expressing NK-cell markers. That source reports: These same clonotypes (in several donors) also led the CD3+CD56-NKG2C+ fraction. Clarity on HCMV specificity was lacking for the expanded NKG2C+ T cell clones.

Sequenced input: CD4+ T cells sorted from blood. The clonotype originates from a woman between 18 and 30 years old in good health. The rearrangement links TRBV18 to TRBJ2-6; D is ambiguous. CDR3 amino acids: CASSPPVGSGANVLTF. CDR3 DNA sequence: TGTGCCAGCTCACCACCGGTGGGCTCTGGGGCCAACGTCCTGACTTTC.